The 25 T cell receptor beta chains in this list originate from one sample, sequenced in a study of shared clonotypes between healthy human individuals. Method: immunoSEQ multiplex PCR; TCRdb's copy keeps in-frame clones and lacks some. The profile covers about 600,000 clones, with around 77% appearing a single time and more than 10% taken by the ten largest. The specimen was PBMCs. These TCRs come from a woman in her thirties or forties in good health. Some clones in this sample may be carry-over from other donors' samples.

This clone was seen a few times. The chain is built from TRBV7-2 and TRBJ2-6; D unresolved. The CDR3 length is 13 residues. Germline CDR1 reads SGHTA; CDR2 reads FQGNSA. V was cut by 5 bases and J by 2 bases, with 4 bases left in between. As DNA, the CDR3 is TGTGCCAGCAGCCCTGCTGGGGCCAACGTCCTGACTTTC. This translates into CASSPAGANVLTF.

In nucleotides, the CDR3 is TGTGCCAGCAGTGACTTAGGGACAGGCGACCCCCGGAAACTGTTTTTT. It codes for CASSDLGTGDPRKLFF. The genes are TRBV6-1 and TRBJ1-4; 8 nucleotides align to TRBD1. J lost 11 bases, V lost 3 bases, and 14 bases had no gene match. The germline V gene has CDR1 MNHNS and CDR2 SASEGT. The CDR3 consists of 16 residues.

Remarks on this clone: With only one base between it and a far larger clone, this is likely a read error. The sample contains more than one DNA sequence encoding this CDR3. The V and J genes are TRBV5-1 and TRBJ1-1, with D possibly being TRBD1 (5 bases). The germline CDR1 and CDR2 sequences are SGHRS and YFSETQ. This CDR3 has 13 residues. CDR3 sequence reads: CASSADTYTEAFF. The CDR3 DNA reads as TGCGCCAGCAGCGCGGACACGTACACCGAAGCTTTCTTT.

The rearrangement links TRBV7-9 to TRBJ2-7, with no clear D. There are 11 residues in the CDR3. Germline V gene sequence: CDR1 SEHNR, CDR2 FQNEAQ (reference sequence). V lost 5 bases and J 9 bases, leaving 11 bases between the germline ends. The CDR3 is CASSPLIGQYF. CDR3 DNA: TGTGCCAGCAGCCCCCTGATCGGGCAGTACTTC.

The CDR3 DNA is TGCGCCAGCAGCCAAGTGGGTCGGACAGGTTACAGAAACACCATATATTTT. This sequence encodes CASSQVGRTGYRNTIYF. V is TRBV4-1 and J is TRBJ1-3, with 7 bases fitting TRBD1. V gave up 1 base and J gave up 5 bases; unmatched junction bases: 11. This CDR3 has 17 amino acids. Per the germline V gene, CDR1 is MGHRA and CDR2 is YSYEKL.

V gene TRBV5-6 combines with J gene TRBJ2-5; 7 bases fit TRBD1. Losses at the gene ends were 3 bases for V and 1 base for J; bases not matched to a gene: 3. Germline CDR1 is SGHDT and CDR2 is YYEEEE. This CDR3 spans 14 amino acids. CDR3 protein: CASSSWDSQETQYF. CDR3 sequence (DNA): TGTGCCAGCAGCTCTTGGGACAGCCAAGAGACCCAGTACTTC.

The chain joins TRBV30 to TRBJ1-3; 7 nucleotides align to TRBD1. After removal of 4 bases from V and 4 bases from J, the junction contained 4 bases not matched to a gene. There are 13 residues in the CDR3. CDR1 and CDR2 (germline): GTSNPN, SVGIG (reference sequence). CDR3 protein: CAWTGGAGNTIYF. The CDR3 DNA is TGTGCCTGGACAGGGGGGGCAGGAAACACCATATATTTT.

CDR3 nucleotides: TGTGCCACCAGCAGAGATCTTCCAGGGACTGGAAACACCATATATTTT. Its translation is CATSRDLPGTGNTIYF. The rearrangement joins TRBV15 to TRBJ1-3, with TRBD1 as a possible D gene (5 bases). The V gene lost 0 bases and the J gene lost 2 bases, with 11 bases spanning the gap. The V gene's germline CDR1 is LNHNV and CDR2 YYDKDF (reference sequence). The CDR3 length is 16 residues.

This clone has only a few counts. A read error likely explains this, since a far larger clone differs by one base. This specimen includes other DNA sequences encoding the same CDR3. CDR3: CAWSVSFESEQYF. The CDR3 DNA reads as TGCGCCTGGAGTGTGTCCTTCGAAAGCGAGCAGTACTTC. The V and J genes are TRBV30 and TRBJ2-5; D gene ambiguous. The closer fit of TRBJ2-7 to the DNA end suggests the J call may be wrong. The CDR3 is 13 amino acids. Germline V gene data show CDR1 as GTSNPN and CDR2 as SVGIG (reference sequence).

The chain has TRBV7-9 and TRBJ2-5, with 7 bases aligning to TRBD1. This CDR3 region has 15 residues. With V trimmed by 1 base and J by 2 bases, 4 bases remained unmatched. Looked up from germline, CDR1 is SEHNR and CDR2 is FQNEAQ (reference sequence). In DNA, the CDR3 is TGTGCCAGCAGCTTAGAAGGGGGCCCACAAGAGACCCAGTACTTC. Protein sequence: CASSLEGGPQETQYF.

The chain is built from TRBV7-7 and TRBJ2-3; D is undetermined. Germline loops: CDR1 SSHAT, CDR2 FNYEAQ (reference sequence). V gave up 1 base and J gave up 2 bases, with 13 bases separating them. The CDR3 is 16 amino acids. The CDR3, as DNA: TGTGCCAGCAGCTTAGGGTATGGGTCTAACACAGATACGCAGTATTTT. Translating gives CASSLGYGSNTDTQYF.

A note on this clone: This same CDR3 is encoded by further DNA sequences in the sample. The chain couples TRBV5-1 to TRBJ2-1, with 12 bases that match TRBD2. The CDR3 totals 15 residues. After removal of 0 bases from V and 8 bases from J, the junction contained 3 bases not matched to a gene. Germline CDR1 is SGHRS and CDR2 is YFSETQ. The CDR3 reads CASSLGLAGVDEQFF. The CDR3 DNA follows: TGCGCCAGCAGCTTGGGACTAGCGGGAGTTGATGAGCAGTTCTTC.

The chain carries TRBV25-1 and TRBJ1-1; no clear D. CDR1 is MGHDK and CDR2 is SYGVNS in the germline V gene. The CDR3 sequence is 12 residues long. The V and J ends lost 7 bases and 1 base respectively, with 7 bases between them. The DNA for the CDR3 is TGTGCCAGCAAGGCGGGGAACACTGAAGCTTTCTTT. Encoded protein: CASKAGNTEAFF.

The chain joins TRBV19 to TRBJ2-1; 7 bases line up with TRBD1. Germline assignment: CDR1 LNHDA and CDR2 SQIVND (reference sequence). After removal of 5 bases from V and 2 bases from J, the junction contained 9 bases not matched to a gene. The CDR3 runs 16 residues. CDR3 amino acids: CASSPEVGQTYNEQFF. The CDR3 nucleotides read TGTGCCAGTAGTCCAGAGGTGGGACAGACCTACAATGAGCAGTTCTTC.

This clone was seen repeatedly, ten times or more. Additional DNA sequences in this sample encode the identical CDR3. The CDR3 reads CASSVSGEGTEAFF. The DNA of the CDR3 is TGTGCCAGCAGCGTATCGGGGGAGGGGACTGAAGCTTTCTTT. This rearrangement joins TRBV9 to TRBJ1-1; TRBD1 might be the D (5 bases). The CDR3 contains 14 residues. Germline lookup yields CDR1 SGDLS and CDR2 YYNGEE. V was pared by 1 base and J by 5 bases, with 12 bases between.

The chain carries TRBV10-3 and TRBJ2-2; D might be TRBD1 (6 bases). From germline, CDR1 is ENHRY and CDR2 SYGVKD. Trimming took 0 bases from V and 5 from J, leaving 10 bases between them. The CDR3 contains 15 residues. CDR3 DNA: TGTGCCATCAGTGAGTCAGGGGACAAAACCGGGGAGCTGTTTTTT. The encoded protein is CAISESGDKTGELFF.

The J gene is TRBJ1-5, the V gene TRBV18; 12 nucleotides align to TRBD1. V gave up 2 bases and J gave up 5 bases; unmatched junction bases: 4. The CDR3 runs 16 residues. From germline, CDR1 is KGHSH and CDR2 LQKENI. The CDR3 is CASSPAGTGGDQPQHF. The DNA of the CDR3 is TGTGCCAGCTCACCAGCCGGGACAGGGGGCGATCAGCCCCAGCATTTT.

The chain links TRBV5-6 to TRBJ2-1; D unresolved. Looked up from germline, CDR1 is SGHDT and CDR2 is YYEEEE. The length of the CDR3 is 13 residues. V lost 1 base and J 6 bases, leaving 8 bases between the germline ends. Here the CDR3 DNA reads TGTGCCAGCAGCTTGTGGCCTGGCAATGAGCAGTTCTTC. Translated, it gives CASSLWPGNEQFF.

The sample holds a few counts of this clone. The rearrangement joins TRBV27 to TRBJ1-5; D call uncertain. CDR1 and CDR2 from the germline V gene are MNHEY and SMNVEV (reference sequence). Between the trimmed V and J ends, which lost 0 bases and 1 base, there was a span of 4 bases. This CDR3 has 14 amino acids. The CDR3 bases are TGTGCCAGCAGTTTATCTGGGAGCAATCAGCCCCAGCATTTT. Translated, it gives CASSLSGSNQPQHF.

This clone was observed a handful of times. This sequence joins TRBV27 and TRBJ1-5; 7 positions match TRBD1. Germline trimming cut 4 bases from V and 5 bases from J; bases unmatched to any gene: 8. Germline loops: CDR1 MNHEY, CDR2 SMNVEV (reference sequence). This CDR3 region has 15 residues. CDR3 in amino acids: CASSSQQGLDQPQHF. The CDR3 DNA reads TGTGCCAGCAGTTCTCAACAGGGGCTGGATCAGCCCCAGCATTTT.

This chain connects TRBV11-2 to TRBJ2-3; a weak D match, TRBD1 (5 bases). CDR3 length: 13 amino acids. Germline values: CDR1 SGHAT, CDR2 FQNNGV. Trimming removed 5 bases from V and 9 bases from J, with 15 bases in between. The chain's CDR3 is CASSPPGQATQYF. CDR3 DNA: TGTGCCAGCAGCCCGCCTGGACAAGCGACGCAGTATTTT.

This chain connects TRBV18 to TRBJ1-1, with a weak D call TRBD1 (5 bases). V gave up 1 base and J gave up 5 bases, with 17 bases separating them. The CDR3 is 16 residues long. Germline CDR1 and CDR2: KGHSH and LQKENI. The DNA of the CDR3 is TGTGCCAGCTCACCACGGACAATCGAGGGGAGGACTGAAGCTTTCTTT. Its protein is CASSPRTIEGRTEAFF.

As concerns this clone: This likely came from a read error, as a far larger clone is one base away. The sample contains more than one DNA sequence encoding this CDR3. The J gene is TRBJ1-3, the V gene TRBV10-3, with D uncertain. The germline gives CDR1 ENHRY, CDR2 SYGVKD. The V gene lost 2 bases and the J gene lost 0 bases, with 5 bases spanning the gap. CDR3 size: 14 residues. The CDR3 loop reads CAISEAGSGNTIYF. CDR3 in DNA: TGTGCCATCAGTGAGGCAGGCTCTGGAAACACCATATATTTT.

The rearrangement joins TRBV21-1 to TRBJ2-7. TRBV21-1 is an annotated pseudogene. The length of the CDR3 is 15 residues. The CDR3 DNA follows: TGTGCCAGCAGCAGATTCCGGGACGGCACCTACGAGCAGTACTTC. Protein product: CASSRFRDGTYEQYF.

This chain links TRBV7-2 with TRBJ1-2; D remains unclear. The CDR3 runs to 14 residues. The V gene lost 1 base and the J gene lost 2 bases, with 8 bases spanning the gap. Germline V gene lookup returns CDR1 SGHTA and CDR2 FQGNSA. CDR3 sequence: CASSLEGRNYGYTF. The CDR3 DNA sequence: TGTGCCAGCAGCTTAGAGGGTCGGAACTATGGCTACACCTTC.